This T cell receptor beta chain was identified during a study of a mutant IDH1 vaccine in newly diagnosed glioma. Study context: Radiotherapy alone preceded vaccination by 4-6 weeks; alternatively, vaccination started with temozolomide cycles.

In regard to this clone: Its antigen is still unknown.

Time point noted: week 11, during vaccination. In every dose of vaccine, 300 ug of mutant IDH1 20-mer peptide was given alongside topical imiquimod. Patients carried new grade 3 or 4 IDH1-mutant astrocytomas lacking nuclear ATRX. The study's findings and limits: Any relationship between pseudoprogression and changes in top peripheral T cell clonotypes seemed absent.

Clones were sequenced by immunoSEQ multiplex PCR, and TCRdb holds only the in-frame ones, with some missing. Among roughly 22,000 clones, roughly 91% were seen once, and the ten largest hold 4.5% to 6%. The CDR3 extends over 13 amino acids. The V end was cut by 2 bases, the J end by 2 bases, with 7 bases between. CDR1 SGHVS and CDR2 FQNEAQ come from the germline V gene. The sequence was obtained from a woman aged 40 to 50 with glioma. The rearrangement links TRBV7-8 to TRBJ2-7; weak D call: TRBD1 (5 bases). The starting material was PBMCs, obtained from a glioma patient whose treatment included an IDH1 peptide vaccine. CDR3 coding DNA: TGTGCCAGCAGCTTACAGGGTCCCTACGAGCAGTACTTC. It is translated as CASSLQGPYEQYF.